This passage covers 14 T cell receptor beta chains from one sample sequenced in a study. MiXCR, run by TCRdb on the RT-PCR reads, gives a single entry per CDR3 protein. The table lists about 680,000 distinct CDR3 sequences, 11% to 15% of them singletons. The sample comprised memory CD4+ T cells from blood. These receptors all stem from a female donor in good health, serving as a healthy control.

The rearrangement uses TRBV4-1 and TRBJ2-5; D possibly uses TRBD1 or TRBD2 (6 bases each). Trimming removed 0 bases at V and 9 bases at J, with 20 bases between. The V gene's germline CDR1 is MGHRA and CDR2 YSYEKL. The CDR3 extends over 16 amino acids. The CDR3 is CASSQEGASAGQPQYF. The CDR3 nucleotides are TGCGCCAGCAGCCAAGAGGGAGCTAGCGCGGGACAACCCCAGTACTTC.

V and J are TRBV6-1 and TRBJ2-3, with no clear D. The germline CDR1 and CDR2 sequences are MNHNS and SASEGT. The V and J ends lost 4 bases and 5 bases respectively, with 7 bases between them. The CDR3 covers 12 residues. CDR3 bases: TGTGCCAGCAGTGCATTTATAGATACGCAGTATTTT. It encodes CASSAFIDTQYF.

This clonotype was observed a handful of times. The CDR3 region is CASRGLGQGGTDTQYF. In nucleotides, the CDR3 is TGTGCCAGCAGGGGACTTGGGCAGGGAGGCACAGATACGCAGTATTTT. The chain is built from TRBV6-2 or TRBV6-3 and TRBJ2-3; TRBD2 might be the D (6 bases). The V and J ends lost 6 bases and 1 base respectively, with 17 bases between them. The CDR3 spans 16 residues. Per germline, CDR1 MNHEY and CDR2 SVGEGT.

This clonotype has a count of ten or more. The V call is TRBV10-3, the J call TRBJ1-2; maybe TRBD1 (5 bases). The CDR3 covers 14 residues. Trimming took off 10 bases at V and 6 bases at J, with 21 bases between the two ends. Germline V gives CDR1 ENHRY, CDR2 SYGVKD. DNA of the CDR3: TGTGCCACCGGAGACAGCTTGGTCGTTGATGGCTACACCTTC. Translation gives CATGDSLVVDGYTF.

This clonotype showed up just a few times. The CDR3 nucleotides are TGTGCCAGCAGCCTGGACGGGGGCGGTACGGTTCGCACCATATATTTT. Translation: CASSLDGGGTVRTIYF. This chain connects TRBV7-2 to TRBJ1-3; D is perhaps TRBD1 (6 bases). V was cut by 5 bases and J by 9 bases, with 23 bases left in between. CDR1 is SGHTA and CDR2 is FQGNSA in the germline V gene. The CDR3 has 16 amino acids.

This clonotype showed up just a few times. This chain uses TRBV18 with TRBJ1-2; D unresolved. CDR3 length: 14 residues. CDR1 is KGHSH and CDR2 is LQKENI in the germline V gene. V gave up 3 bases and J gave up 2 bases, with 10 bases separating them. The CDR3 here is CASSPLQENYGYTF. In DNA form, the CDR3 reads TGTGCCAGCTCACCCCTCCAGGAAAACTATGGCTACACCTTC.

This clonotype was seen many times. The chain links TRBV7-2 to TRBJ2-1; D tentatively fits TRBD1 or TRBD2 (5 bases each). The V gene lost 1 base and the J gene lost 12 bases, with 19 bases spanning the gap. Per the germline V gene, CDR1 is SGHTA and CDR2 is FQGNSA. The CDR3 sequence is 15 residues long. CDR3 in amino acids: CASSLGGAPLRGQFF. The CDR3 DNA follows: TGTGCCAGCAGCTTAGGTGGGGCCCCCCTCCGGGGGCAGTTCTTC.

The rearrangement links TRBV15 to TRBJ1-2; 9 nucleotides line up with TRBD1. The germline V gene has CDR1 LNHNV and CDR2 YYDKDF (reference sequence). V was pared by 0 bases and J by 6 bases, with 8 bases of the junction left unmatched. CDR3 size: 16 residues. CDR3 residues: CATSRDLDRGGNGYTF. CDR3 DNA sequence: TGTGCCACCAGCAGAGACCTCGACAGGGGGGGTAATGGCTACACCTTC.

This sequence joins TRBV20-1 and TRBJ2-1; D call uncertain. The CDR3 is 17 amino acids. Per germline, CDR1 DFQATT and CDR2 SNEGSKA (reference sequence). The V and J ends lost 0 bases and 0 bases respectively, with 15 bases between them. The CDR3 DNA sequence: TGCAGTGCTAGAGATAGATCTCGTTCGAGCTCCTACAATGAGCAGTTCTTC. Protein: CSARDRSRSSSYNEQFF.

V and J are TRBV6-1 and TRBJ2-1, with a tentative D call TRBD2 (6 bases). The V gene lost 5 bases and the J gene lost 6 bases, with 14 bases spanning the gap. The CDR3 totals 14 residues. CDR1 and CDR2 (germline): MNHNS, SASEGT. CDR3 protein: CASSSFPSANEQFF. The CDR3 nucleotides read TGTGCCAGCAGTTCCTTCCCTAGCGCCAATGAGCAGTTCTTC.

V and J are TRBV12-3 or TRBV12-4 and TRBJ2-1, with 12 bases identical to TRBD2. The V gene end was trimmed by 4 bases and the J gene end by 9 bases; junction bases not matched to a gene: 13. This CDR3 contains 17 residues. CDR3 nucleotide sequence: TGTGCCAGCAGTTCATCGACTAGCGGGAGTTTATTAGCTGAGCAGTTCTTC. Protein sequence: CASSSSTSGSLLAEQFF.

The chain is built from TRBV7-8 and TRBJ2-1, with TRBD2 as a possible D gene (6 bases). Germline CDR1 and CDR2: SGHVS and FQNEAQ. The CDR3 is 14 residues long. Trimming left V 3 bases short and J 7 bases short, with 13 bases between. As DNA, the CDR3 is TGTGCCAGCAGCTTGCCGGGACTCTGGAATGAGCAGTTCTTC. This codes for CASSLPGLWNEQFF. Full variable domain (outside the CDR3, taken from reference TRBV7-8 and TRBJ2-1): GAGVSQSPRYKVAKRGQDVALRCDPISGHVSLFWYQQALGQGPEFLTYFQNEAQLDKSGLPSDRFFAERPEGSVSTLKIQRTQQEDSAVYLCASSLPGLWNEQFFGPGTRLTVL.

This clonotype has only a few counts. This rearrangement joins TRBV12-3 or TRBV12-4 to TRBJ1-2; 7 bases agree with TRBD1. The V segment lost 6 bases and the J segment 2 bases; nucleotides outside the gene matches: 9. The CDR3 covers 15 residues. CDR3 coding DNA: TGTGCCAGCAGACCCGGGACAGCTTCGAACTATGGCTACACCTTC. Amino acid sequence: CASRPGTASNYGYTF.

V is TRBV7-8 and J is TRBJ1-1; D unresolved. Trimming cost V 5 bases and J 7 bases, with 8 bases left between them. Looked up from germline, CDR1 is SGHVS and CDR2 is FQNEAQ. This CDR3 is built from 11 residues. As DNA, the CDR3 is TGTGCCAGCAGCCAACTGGGTGAAGCTTTCTTT. It specifies CASSQLGEAFF.